This TCR beta chain came from a study of blood T cell repertoires in COVID-19. Background on the study: Sources were T cells, B-cell-depleted T cells, or PBMCs; the material itself was cDNA or gDNA.

This CDR3 spans 12 amino acids. Trimming pared 6 bases from V and 3 bases from J, leaving 8 bases between. The germline gives CDR1 MNHEY, CDR2 SVGEGT. Assay used: immunoSEQ multiplex PCR; TCRdb lists only in-frame clones, some missing. This sample carries roughly 250,000 clones, roughly 89% of them seen once, and the ten largest clones take about 0.8%. The rearrangement joins TRBV6-2 or TRBV6-3 to TRBJ2-5; D ambiguous. The source of this sequence is a young man with acute or convalescent COVID-19. Sequenced material: peripheral blood. The CDR3 here is CASSPREETQYF. CDR3 DNA: TGTGCCAGCAGCCCACGAGAAGAGACCCAGTACTTC.